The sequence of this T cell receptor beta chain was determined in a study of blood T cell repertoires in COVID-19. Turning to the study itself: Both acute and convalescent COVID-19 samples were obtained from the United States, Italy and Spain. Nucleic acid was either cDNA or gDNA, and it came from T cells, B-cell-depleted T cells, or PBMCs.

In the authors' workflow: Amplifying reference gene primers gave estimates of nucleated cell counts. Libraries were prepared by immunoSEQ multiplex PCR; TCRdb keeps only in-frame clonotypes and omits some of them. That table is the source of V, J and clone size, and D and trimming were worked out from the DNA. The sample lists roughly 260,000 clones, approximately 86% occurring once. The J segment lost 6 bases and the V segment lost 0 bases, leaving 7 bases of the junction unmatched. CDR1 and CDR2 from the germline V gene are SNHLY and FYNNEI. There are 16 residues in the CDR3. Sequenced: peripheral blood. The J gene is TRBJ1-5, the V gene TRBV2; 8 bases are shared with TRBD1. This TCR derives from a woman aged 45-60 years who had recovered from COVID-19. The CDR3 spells CASSEAVRQGRQPQHF. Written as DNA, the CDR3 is TGTGCCAGCAGTGAAGCGGTACGACAGGGGCGTCAGCCCCAGCATTTT.